This T cell receptor (beta chain) is drawn from a study of beta chain bispecific antibodies for T cell cancers. At the level of the study: Surviving healthy donor T cells from leukemia-line and bispecific antibody cocultures were TRBV-sequenced for family depletion. The leukemia lines expressed TRBV12-3 (Jurkat) and TRBV5-5 (HPB-ALL). Regarding the study as a whole: Most targeted TRBV signal came from the leukemia cell line cells, not normal T cells.

Libraries carried unique molecular identifiers used for clonotype counts. Via MiXCR, TCRdb re-called the 5' RACE reads, giving one row per CDR3 protein. The data contain 15,000 to 20,000 distinct CDR3 sequences, less than 2.5% of them singletons. Either OKT3 anti-CD3 antibody or CD3/CD28 beads expanded T cells from blood mononuclear cells over about three days. The CDR3 covers 15 residues. V was trimmed by 3 bases and J by 2 bases, leaving 13 bases between them. Per germline, CDR1 MDHEN and CDR2 SYDVKM. This clonotype has ten or more counts. No antigen is known for it. The sequence was obtained from a human donor in good health. Some clones in this sample may be carry-over from other donors' samples. The sample taken for sequencing was healthy donor T cells cultured with leukemia cells. V usage is TRBV28 and J usage is TRBJ1-1; D unclear. The CDR3 DNA reads TGTGCCAGCAGTTTCGGGTTCTTACCTAACACTGAAGCTTTCTTT. Residues: CASSFGFLPNTEAFF.